Listed below are T cell receptor beta chains from one sample, sequenced in a study of blood T cells in healthy people across ages. MiXCR, run by TCRdb on the 5' RACE reads, gives a single entry per CDR3 protein. The data show about 1.6 million distinct CDR3 sequences, about 31% seen once. Material: blood. Receptors were obtained from a woman aged 25 to 39 in good health. The CDR3 runs from the conserved cysteine through the conserved F or W. D genes are given only for firm matches. A clone size is listed for some rows: how often the clone was seen (once, few, many), or a class if it is expanded.

v_call	d_call	j_call	clone_size	cdr3_length	cdr3_aa	cdr3_nt
TRBV7-9	.	TRBJ1-5	.	12	CASSLDFQPQHF	TGTGCCAGCAGTTTAGACTTCCAGCCCCAGCATTTT
TRBV25-1	TRBD1	TRBJ1-2	few	11	CASKGAGGYTF	TGTGCCAGCAAGGGGGCGGGTGGCTACACCTTC
TRBV6-6	.	TRBJ2-6	few	16	CASSPGFNSGANVLTF	TGTGCCAGCAGCCCGGGTTTTAACTCTGGGGCCAACGTCCTGACTTTC
TRBV5-1	.	TRBJ2-7	.	13	CASSSRDLVRQYF	TGCGCCAGCAGCTCCCGGGACTTAGTGCGGCAGTACTTC
TRBV7-9	.	TRBJ2-7	.	15	CASSLGGVPINEQYF	TGTGCCAGCAGCCTAGGGGGAGTTCCCATCAATGAGCAGTACTTC
TRBV20-1	TRBD2	TRBJ2-5	.	13	CSASTSGQETQYF	TGCAGTGCATCAACTAGCGGGCAAGAGACCCAGTACTTC
TRBV6-1	.	TRBJ2-5	once	15	CASSEALGSQETQYF	TGTGCCAGCAGTGAAGCTTTGGGGTCCCAAGAGACCCAGTACTTC
TRBV28	.	TRBJ1-5	few	12	CASLGSNQPQHF	TGTGCCAGCCTGGGGAGCAATCAGCCCCAGCATTTT
TRBV20-1	TRBD2	TRBJ2-5	.	15	CSARDGSGRVETQYF	TGCAGTGCTAGAGATGGTAGCGGGAGGGTAGAGACCCAGTACTTC
TRBV15	TRBD1	TRBJ2-5	few	15	CATGRPRQGWETQYF	TGTGCCACCGGCAGGCCGCGACAGGGATGGGAGACCCAGTACTTC
TRBV7-6	.	TRBJ2-3	.	12	CASSPWIPTQYF	TGTGCCAGCAGCCCATGGATACCTACGCAGTATTTT
TRBV20-1	TRBD2	TRBJ2-1	few	16	CSARIPGLAAYNEQFF	TGCAGTGCCAGGATCCCGGGACTAGCGGCCTACAATGAGCAGTTCTTC
TRBV7-2	TRBD1	TRBJ2-3	.	15	CASSSPLQGDHTQYF	TGTGCCAGCAGCTCGCCGCTACAGGGGGACCATACGCAGTATTTT
TRBV19	TRBD2	TRBJ2-3	.	15	CACSEGGGDTDTQYF	TGTGCCTGCTCTGAGGGCGGGGGGGACACAGATACGCAGTATTTT
TRBV12-3/TRBV12-4	.	TRBJ1-1	few	15	CASSPSNLGDTEAFF	TGTGCCAGCAGTCCCTCGAATTTGGGGGACACTGAAGCTTTCTTT
TRBV5-1	.	TRBJ2-6	.	17	CASSLTAGAGGANVLTF	TGCGCCAGCAGCTTAACGGCAGGGGCAGGAGGGGCCAACGTCCTGACTTTC
TRBV7-9	.	TRBJ2-2	few	15	CASSFPDSPTGELFF	TGTGCCAGCAGCTTTCCGGACAGCCCCACCGGGGAGCTGTTTTTT
TRBV12-3/TRBV12-4	.	TRBJ2-7	few	13	CASSFGGRYEQYF	TGTGCCAGCAGTTTTGGGGGCCGGTACGAGCAGTACTTC
TRBV5-1	.	TRBJ2-1	.	16	CASSPKDMSSYNEQFF	TGCGCCAGCAGCCCCAAGGACATGAGCTCCTACAATGAGCAGTTCTTC
TRBV20-1	.	TRBJ2-3	many	13	CSARDPSTDTQYF	TGCAGTGCTAGGGACCCCAGCACAGATACGCAGTATTTT
TRBV28	TRBD1	TRBJ2-7	.	14	CASNLQGDSYEQYF	TGTGCCAGCAACCTCCAGGGGGACTCCTACGAGCAGTACTTC
TRBV20-1	.	TRBJ1-2	.	16	CSARDSGLGWDYGYTF	TGCAGTGCTAGAGATTCGGGGTTGGGGTGGGACTATGGCTACACCTTC
TRBV29-1	.	TRBJ1-2	few	16	CSVDFPRTGLNYGYTF	TGCAGCGTTGATTTCCCGCGGACGGGTCTAAACTATGGCTACACCTTC
TRBV20-1	TRBD1	TRBJ2-6	.	17	CSYLTGQGVSGANVLTF	TGCAGTTACCTAACGGGACAGGGAGTATCTGGGGCCAACGTCCTGACTTTC
TRBV9	TRBD1	TRBJ1-4	once	17	CASSRQGEFATNEKLFF	TGTGCCAGCAGTCGACAGGGGGAATTTGCAACTAATGAAAAACTGTTTTTT
TRBV13	TRBD1	TRBJ2-7	.	19	CASSQSTGDRGFGSYEQYF	TGTGCCAGCAGCCAGTCCACCGGGGACAGGGGTTTTGGGTCCTACGAGCAGTACTTC
TRBV27	.	TRBJ2-7	many	13	CASSLSVAYEQYF	TGTGCCAGCAGTTTATCGGTTGCCTACGAGCAGTACTTC
TRBV28	TRBD1	TRBJ2-5	.	20	CASSSHPVSGTGFGLETQYF	TGTGCCAGCAGTTCCCATCCCGTTAGTGGGACAGGGTTTGGATTGGAGACCCAGTACTTC
TRBV5-1	.	TRBJ2-1	once	11	CASSFRETQFF	TGCGCCAGCAGCTTCCGGGAGACCCAGTTCTTC
TRBV20-1	.	TRBJ1-1	.	14	CSAFRDIRTNYAFF	TGCAGTGCTTTCCGGGACATACGGACGAATTACGCTTTCTTT
TRBV9	.	TRBJ1-2	.	13	CASSVVDGYGYTF	TGTGCCAGCAGCGTAGTGGACGGCTATGGCTACACCTTC
TRBV9	.	TRBJ1-1	few	15	CASSARGTVGTEAFF	TGTGCCAGCAGCGCCCGGGGAACGGTTGGGACTGAAGCTTTCTTT
TRBV3-1	TRBD1	TRBJ1-1	.	16	CASSPGTGGAFTEAFF	TGTGCCAGCAGTCCCGGGACAGGGGGCGCCTTCACTGAAGCTTTCTTT
TRBV3-1	.	TRBJ2-5	.	15	CVSSRPRTAGETQYF	TGTGTCAGCAGCCGGCCCCGGACGGCCGGGGAGACCCAGTACTTC